This TCR beta chain derives from a study of glioma-infiltrating T cells. Germline assignment: CDR1 LNHNV and CDR2 YYDKDF (reference sequence). CDR3 size: 14 residues. V lost 0 bases to trimming and J lost 0 bases, with 4 bases between them. Using RNA template, CDR3s of TCR alpha and beta were amplified with iRepertoire arm-PCR. MiXCR, run by TCRdb on the multiplex PCR reads, gives a single entry per CDR3 protein. Of about 89,000 distinct CDR3 sequences listed, 20% to 25% are singletons. This clonotype occurred many times. The antigen is undetermined. General study findings and limits: Non-neoplastic patients had below-expected tissue-blood divergence, while all gliomas exceeded expectation.

The J gene is TRBJ2-3, the V gene TRBV15; D uncertain. The sequencing input was glioma tissue, nonneoplastic brain tissue, or PBMCs (not recorded which). This clonotype was obtained from a human donor with low-grade glioma or glioblastoma, undergoing nonglioma brain surgery, or in good health (not recorded which). CDR3 residues: CATSRDLSTDTQYF. CDR3 nucleotides: TGTGCCACCAGCAGAGATTTGAGCACAGATACGCAGTATTTT.